Below, 21 T cell receptor beta chains from the same sample are listed, as sequenced in a study of graft-versus-host responses after intestinal transplantation. Only in-frame clones appear in the TCRdb table, and some are missing; sequencing was by immunoSEQ multiplex PCR. In the table there are 20,000 to 25,000 clones, 55% to 70% of which are singletons. The sequencing used alloreactive CD4+ T cells from a mixed lymphocyte reaction culture, collected before intestinal transplant. Specified subset: CFSE-low proliferating T cells sorted from approximately 6-day pre-transplant mixed lymphocyte reaction (GvH or HvG direction). Every receptor here comes from a human patient who received an intestinal transplant.

The chain combines TRBV27 with TRBJ2-1, with D possibly TRBD1 on 5 matching bases. The CDR3 loop spans 13 amino acids. Germline CDR1 reads MNHEY; CDR2 reads SMNVEV (reference sequence). V lost 5 bases, J lost 3 bases, and 8 bases lay in between. CDR3 DNA: TGTGCCAGCAGTCTCGACAGCTACAATGAGCAGTTCTTC. Translation: CASSLDSYNEQFF.

The V and J genes are TRBV4-1 and TRBJ2-5, with 10 bases identical to TRBD2. Germline V CDR1 and CDR2: MGHRA, YSYEKL. The CDR3 covers 16 residues. The J segment lost 10 bases and the V segment lost 1 base, leaving 12 bases of the junction unmatched. The CDR3 spells CASSQGAGVLAGVQYF. Written as DNA, the CDR3 is TGCGCCAGCAGCCAAGGGGCCGGGGTGCTAGCGGGAGTCCAGTACTTC.

The chain joins TRBV7-2 to TRBJ2-5; no clear D. CDR3 length: 13 amino acids. Trimming removed 5 bases from V and 1 base from J, with 8 bases in between. Germline-derived CDR1 and CDR2 are SGHTA and FQGNSA. The CDR3 loop is CASSRRPQETQYF. The CDR3 nucleotides read TGTGCCAGCAGCCGGAGACCCCAAGAGACCCAGTACTTC.

V gene TRBV5-1 combines with J gene TRBJ2-5, with TRBD2 as a possible D gene (7 bases). Trimming cost V 2 bases and J 1 base, with 15 bases left between them. The CDR3 consists of 16 residues. Germline V gene lookup returns CDR1 SGHRS and CDR2 YFSETQ. The CDR3 loop is CASSLRPGGVQETQYF. In DNA form, the CDR3 reads TGCGCCAGCAGCTTAAGGCCGGGGGGCGTCCAAGAGACCCAGTACTTC.

The chain combines TRBV9 with TRBJ1-4; no clear D gene. This CDR3 contains 16 residues. Trimming stripped 0 bases from V and 3 bases from J, with 12 bases between. CDR1 is SGDLS, CDR2 YYNGEE, per germline. The CDR3 nucleotides read TGTGCCAGCAGCGTAGCTACGGGGAGGGCTAATGAAAAACTGTTTTTT. Its translation is CASSVATGRANEKLFF.

The chain combines TRBV5-1 with TRBJ2-5, with 9 bases lining up with TRBD2. The germline CDR1 and CDR2 sequences are SGHRS and YFSETQ. This CDR3 region has 19 residues. V shed 1 base, J shed 0 bases, and the junction held 13 bases outside the gene matches. CDR3 loop: CASSLSITSGSLYQETQYF. CDR3 bases: TGCGCCAGCAGCTTGTCAATTACTAGCGGGTCCTTGTACCAAGAGACCCAGTACTTC.

The chain uses TRBV5-4 and TRBJ2-1; 9 bases fit TRBD2. This CDR3 contains 17 residues. With 0 bases clipped from V and 0 bases from J, the junction kept 4 bases outside the gene matches. Germline CDR1 SGHNT, CDR2 YYREEE (reference sequence). The CDR3 sequence is CASSLDLAGSSYNEQFF. CDR3 nucleotide sequence: TGTGCCAGCAGCTTGGATCTAGCGGGGAGCTCCTACAATGAGCAGTTCTTC. The full variable domain, with the rest looked up from reference TRBV5-4 and TRBJ2-1, is ETGVTQSPTHLIKTRGQQVTLRCSSQSGHNTVSWYQQALGQGPQFIFQYYREEENGRGNFPPRFSGLQFPNYSSELNVNALELDDSALYLCASSLDLAGSSYNEQFFGPGTRLTVL.

This chain connects TRBV9 to TRBJ2-1; TRBD1 agrees at 10 bases. Germline V CDR1 and CDR2: SGDLS, YYNGEE. V trimming: 4 bases; J trimming: 5 bases; junction bases outside the gene matches: 9. The CDR3 consists of 16 residues. CDR3 region: CASSIFPGTGDNEQFF. Here the CDR3 DNA reads TGTGCCAGCAGCATCTTCCCCGGGACAGGGGACAATGAGCAGTTCTTC. The full variable domain, in which reference TRBV9 and TRBJ2-1 provide the parts outside the CDR3, is DSGVTQTPKHLITATGQRVTLRCSPRSGDLSVYWYQQSLDQGLQFLIQYYNGEERAKGNILERFSAQQFPDLHSELNLSSLELGDSALYFCASSIFPGTGDNEQFFGPGTRLTVL.

The V gene is TRBV4-2, the J gene TRBJ2-7; the D is unclear. V dropped 0 bases and J dropped 4 bases, with 7 bases sitting between them. Germline V lookup: CDR1 LGHNA, CDR2 YNFKEQ. The CDR3 extends over 13 amino acids. CDR3 DNA: TGTGCCAGCAGCCAAGATCGCCGGTACGAGCAGTACTTC. As protein: CASSQDRRYEQYF.

This clone was observed once. The genes are TRBV29-1 and TRBJ2-1; 7 bases align to TRBD1. This CDR3 is 17 amino acids long. V lost 0 bases, J lost 7 bases, and 15 bases stayed unmatched. CDR1 and CDR2 from the germline V gene are SQVTM and ANQGSEA. This CDR3 is CSVEDLSGQGVVNEQFF. For the CDR3, the DNA is TGCAGCGTTGAAGATCTTTCGGGGCAGGGGGTTGTGAATGAGCAGTTCTTC.

The table lists this clone with a few counts. The chain joins TRBV5-1 to TRBJ2-2, with D tentatively TRBD2 (5 bases). V gave up 1 base and J gave up 1 base, with 5 bases separating them. CDR1 is SGHRS and CDR2 is YFSETQ in the germline V gene. The CDR3 has 14 amino acids. The CDR3 region is CASSLSGNTGELFF. For the CDR3, the DNA is TGCGCCAGCAGCTTGAGCGGGAACACCGGGGAGCTGTTTTTT.

The chain uses TRBV6-1 and TRBJ2-3; a possible D gene is TRBD2 (6 bases). The V and J ends lost 7 bases and 7 bases respectively, with 18 bases between them. The CDR3 has 14 residues. CDR1 MNHNS and CDR2 SASEGT come from the germline V gene. CDR3 amino acids: CASIPAGLVNTQYF. The DNA of the CDR3 is TGTGCCAGCATCCCGGCGGGACTCGTGAATACGCAGTATTTT.

This chain uses TRBV11-2 with TRBJ2-5; no firm D call. Germline V gives CDR1 SGHAT, CDR2 FQNNGV. V was trimmed by 3 bases and J by 5 bases, leaving 19 bases between them. This CDR3 spans 16 amino acids. The CDR3, as DNA: TGTGCCAGCAGCTTTAATTCCGTTCAGTTGCGGGAGACCCAGTACTTC. Translation gives CASSFNSVQLRETQYF.

The chain uses TRBV18 and TRBJ2-5; the D is unclear. The CDR3 has 11 residues. From germline, CDR1 is KGHSH and CDR2 LQKENI. Trimming removed 6 bases at V and 1 base at J, with 3 bases between. Written as DNA, the CDR3 is TGTGCCAGCTCCTCCCAAGAGACCCAGTACTTC. Translated, it gives CASSSQETQYF.

This clone has just one count. The sample carries other DNA sequences with the same CDR3. V gene TRBV2 combines with J gene TRBJ2-1; a weak D match, TRBD1 (7 bases). Per germline, CDR1 SNHLY and CDR2 FYNNEI. The CDR3 totals 13 residues. V was cut by 8 bases and J by 4 bases, with 12 bases left in between. CDR3 loop: CASGRDSYNEQFF. CDR3 nucleotide sequence: TGTGCCAGCGGGCGGGACAGTTACAATGAGCAGTTCTTC.

This clone came up once. This chain connects TRBV10-1 to TRBJ2-2; 12 positions match TRBD2. Germline V lookup: CDR1 WNHNN, CDR2 SYGVQD (reference sequence). The CDR3 loop spans 17 amino acids. V lost 3 bases to trimming and J lost 4 bases; unmatched junction nucleotides: 6. CDR3 in amino acids: CASSDHWTSGITGELFF. CDR3 nucleotide sequence: TGCGCCAGCAGTGACCACTGGACTAGCGGGATCACCGGGGAGCTGTTTTTT.

The genes are TRBV10-3 and TRBJ2-1, with 8 bases fitting TRBD2. Germline V CDR1 and CDR2: ENHRY, SYGVKD. V was pared by 7 bases and J by 8 bases, with 10 bases of the junction left unmatched. The CDR3 is made up of 14 amino acids. CDR3 nucleotide sequence: TGTGCCATCAAACGGGAGGGCCCGGTCGATGAGCAGTTCTTC. Translated: CAIKREGPVDEQFF.

The chain joins TRBV9 to TRBJ1-4; weak D call: TRBD1 (5 bases). Germline V gives CDR1 SGDLS, CDR2 YYNGEE. This CDR3 is built from 12 residues. Trimming shortened V by 3 bases and J by 11 bases, and 11 bases separated the two germline ends. The DNA of the CDR3 is TGTGCCAGCAGCGCTCCGGGGGAGAAACTGTTTTTT. It yields the protein CASSAPGEKLFF.

The chain carries TRBV18 and TRBJ1-2; possible D gene TRBD1, 6 bases. The germline V gene has CDR1 KGHSH and CDR2 LQKENI. The CDR3 sequence is 13 residues long. Deletions cut 6 bases from V and 3 bases from J, with 11 bases between. The CDR3 loop reads CASSTTGYYGYTF. The CDR3 bases are TGTGCCAGCTCTACGACAGGCTACTATGGCTACACCTTC. The full variable domain, rest sourced from reference TRBV18 and TRBJ1-2, is NAGVMQNPRHLVRRRGQEARLRCSPMKGHSHVYWYRQLPEEGLKFMVYLQKENIIDESGMPKERFSAEFPKEGPSILRIQQVVRGDSAAYFCASSTTGYYGYTFGSGTRLTVV.

The chain is built from TRBV29-1 and TRBJ2-3; 9 bases match TRBD1. With 6 bases clipped from V and 6 bases from J, the junction kept 4 bases outside the gene matches. CDR1 and CDR2 from the germline V gene are SQVTM and ANQGSEA. The CDR3 has 12 residues. This CDR3 is CSVKQGADTQYF. CDR3 sequence (DNA): TGCAGCGTAAAACAGGGGGCGGATACGCAGTATTTT.

J is TRBJ2-7 and V is TRBV28; maybe TRBD1 (5 bases). From germline, CDR1 is MDHEN and CDR2 SYDVKM. The CDR3 consists of 16 residues. With 1 base removed from V and 1 base from J, the gap between germline ends came to 14 bases. DNA for the CDR3: TGTGCCAGCAGTTTATCTCGGCGACAGTCTTCCTACGAGCAGTACTTC. Protein product: CASSLSRRQSSYEQYF.